This TCR beta chain was documented in a study of T cells after yellow fever vaccination. This clonotype was counted many times. Antigen unknown. Study-level points and caveats: Once the booster was given, most primary-vaccination clones reappeared, at 95% to 97% for CD4 and 85% to 90% for CD8. FACS-sorted repertoires could harbor abundant contaminating bulk-population clonotypes. Clonotypes found in both CD4 and CD8 compartments made up a small share. The secondary response peaked faster, at day 5 versus 15, but was weaker.

One entry per CDR3 protein, called by TCRdb with MiXCR from the 5' RACE reads. The table has under 200,000 distinct CDR3 sequences, 6% to 7.5% seen once. CDR3 length equals 11 residues. V lost 1 base and J 7 bases, leaving 3 bases between the germline ends. Germline loops: CDR1 SNHLY, CDR2 FYNNEI. The starting material was CD4+ T cells sorted from PBMCs, obtained roughly 5 days after the first yellow fever vaccination. The clonotype comes from a man aged 18 to 35 who received the YFV17D yellow fever vaccine. V and J are TRBV2 and TRBJ2-3; D remains ambiguous. CDR3 coding DNA: TGTGCCAGCAGTGAAGACCATACGCAGTATTTT. Translated, it gives CASSEDHTQYF.